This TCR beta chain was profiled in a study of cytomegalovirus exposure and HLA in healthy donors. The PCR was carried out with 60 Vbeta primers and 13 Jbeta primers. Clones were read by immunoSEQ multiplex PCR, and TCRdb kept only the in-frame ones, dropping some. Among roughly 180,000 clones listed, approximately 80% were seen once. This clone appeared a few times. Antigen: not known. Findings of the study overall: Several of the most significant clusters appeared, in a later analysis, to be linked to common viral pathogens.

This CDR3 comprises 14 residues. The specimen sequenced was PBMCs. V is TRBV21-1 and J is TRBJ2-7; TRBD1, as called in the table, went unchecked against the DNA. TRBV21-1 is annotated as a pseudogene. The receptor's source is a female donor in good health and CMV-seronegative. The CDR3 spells CASSNRQADSEQYF. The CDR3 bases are TGTGCCAGCAGCAATCGGCAGGCAGATAGCGAGCAGTACTTC.